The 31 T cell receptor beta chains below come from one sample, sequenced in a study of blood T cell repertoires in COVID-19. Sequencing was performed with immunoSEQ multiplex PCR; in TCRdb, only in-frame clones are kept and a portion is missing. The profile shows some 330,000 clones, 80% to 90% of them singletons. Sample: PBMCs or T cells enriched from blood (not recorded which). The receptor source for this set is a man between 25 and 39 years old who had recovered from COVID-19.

For the CDR3, the DNA is TGTGCCAGCAGCCTCGTAGACTACGAGCAGTACTTC. This translates into CASSLVDYEQYF. V and J are TRBV3-1 (or the pseudogene TRBV3-2) and TRBJ2-7; D remains unclear. The CDR3 loop spans 12 amino acids. V was pared by 4 bases and J by 3 bases, with 7 bases between. Germline V gene lookup returns CDR1 LGHDT and CDR2 YNNKEL (reference sequence).

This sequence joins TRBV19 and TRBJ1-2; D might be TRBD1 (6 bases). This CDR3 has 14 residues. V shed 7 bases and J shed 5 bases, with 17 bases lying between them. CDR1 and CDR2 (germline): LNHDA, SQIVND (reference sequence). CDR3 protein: CASTYATTGYGYTF. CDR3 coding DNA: TGTGCCAGTACCTATGCCACGACAGGTTATGGCTACACCTTC. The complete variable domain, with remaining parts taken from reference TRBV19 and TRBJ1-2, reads DGGITQSPKYLFRKEGQNVTLSCEQNLNHDAMYWYRQDPGQGLRLIYYSQIVNDFQKGDIAEGYSVSREKKESFPLTVTSAQKNPTAFYLCASTYATTGYGYTFGSGTRLTVV.

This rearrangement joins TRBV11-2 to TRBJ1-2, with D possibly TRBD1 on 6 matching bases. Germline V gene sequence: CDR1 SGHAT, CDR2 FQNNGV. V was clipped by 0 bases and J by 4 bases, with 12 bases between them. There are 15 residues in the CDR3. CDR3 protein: CASSLERGRGYGYTF. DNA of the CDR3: TGTGCCAGCAGCTTAGAGAGGGGCAGGGGCTATGGCTACACCTTC.

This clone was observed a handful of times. CDR3 in DNA: TGCGCCAGCAGTGAGACAGGGCTAGACTACGAGCAGTACTTC. It is translated as CASSETGLDYEQYF. The rearrangement links TRBV10-1 to TRBJ2-7, with a tentative D call TRBD1 (6 bases). The CDR3 is made up of 14 amino acids. V shed 2 bases and J shed 3 bases, with 11 bases lying between them. Germline-derived CDR1 and CDR2 are WNHNN and SYGVQD (reference sequence).

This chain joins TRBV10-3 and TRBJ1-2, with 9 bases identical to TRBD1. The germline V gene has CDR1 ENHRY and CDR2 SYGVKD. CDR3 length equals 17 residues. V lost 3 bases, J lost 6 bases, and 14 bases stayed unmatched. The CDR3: CAISDPSRQGGMDGYTF. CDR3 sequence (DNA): TGTGCCATCAGTGACCCGTCCCGACAGGGGGGAATGGATGGCTACACCTTC.

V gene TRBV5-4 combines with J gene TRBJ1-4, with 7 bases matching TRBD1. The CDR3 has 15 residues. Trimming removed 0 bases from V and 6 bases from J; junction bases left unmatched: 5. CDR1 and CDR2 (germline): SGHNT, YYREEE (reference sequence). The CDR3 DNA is TGTGCCAGCAGCTTGGACGGACAGGATTATGAAAAACTGTTTTTT. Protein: CASSLDGQDYEKLFF. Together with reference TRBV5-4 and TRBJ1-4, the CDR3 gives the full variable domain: ETGVTQSPTHLIKTRGQQVTLRCSSQSGHNTVSWYQQALGQGPQFIFQYYREEENGRGNFPPRFSGLQFPNYSSELNVNALELDDSALYLCASSLDGQDYEKLFFGSGTQLSVL.

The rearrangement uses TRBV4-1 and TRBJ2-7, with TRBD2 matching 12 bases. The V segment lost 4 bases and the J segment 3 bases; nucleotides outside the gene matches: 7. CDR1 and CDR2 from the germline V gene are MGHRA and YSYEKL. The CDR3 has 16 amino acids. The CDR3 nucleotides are TGCGCCAGCAGCCGCGGTGGACTAGCGGGGAACTACGAGCAGTACTTC. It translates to CASSRGGLAGNYEQYF.

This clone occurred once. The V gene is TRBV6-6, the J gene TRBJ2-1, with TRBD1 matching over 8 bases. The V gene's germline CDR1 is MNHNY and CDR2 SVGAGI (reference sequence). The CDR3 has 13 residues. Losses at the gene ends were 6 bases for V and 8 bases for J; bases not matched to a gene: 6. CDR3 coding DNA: TGTGCCAGCAGCCGAACACAGGGGGATGAGCAGTTCTTC. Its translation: CASSRTQGDEQFF.

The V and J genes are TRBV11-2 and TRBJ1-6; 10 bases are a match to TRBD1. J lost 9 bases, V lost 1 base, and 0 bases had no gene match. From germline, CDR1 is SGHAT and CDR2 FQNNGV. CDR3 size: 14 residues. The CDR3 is CASSLGTGGSPLHF. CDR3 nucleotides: TGTGCCAGCAGCTTAGGGACAGGGGGTTCACCCCTCCACTTT. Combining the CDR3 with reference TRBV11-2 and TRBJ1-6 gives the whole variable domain EAGVAQSPRYKIIEKRQSVAFWCNPISGHATLYWYQQILGQGPKLLIQFQNNGVVDDSQLPKDRFSAERLKGVDSTLKIQPAKLEDSAVYLCASSLGTGGSPLHFGNGTRLTVT.

The CDR3 is CASRDTLGRGSEGYTF. The CDR3 coding sequence is TGCGCCAGTCGGGACACCTTAGGCCGGGGCAGTGAAGGCTACACCTTC. This chain links TRBV5-1 with TRBJ1-2; D is perhaps TRBD1 (6 bases). The CDR3 consists of 16 residues. CDR1 and CDR2 from the germline V gene are SGHRS and YFSETQ. V dropped 8 bases and J dropped 8 bases, with 28 bases sitting between them.

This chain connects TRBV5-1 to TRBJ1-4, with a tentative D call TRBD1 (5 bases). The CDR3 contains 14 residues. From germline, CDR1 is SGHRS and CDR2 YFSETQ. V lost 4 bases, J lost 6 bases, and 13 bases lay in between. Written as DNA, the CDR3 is TGCGCCAGCAGCCAGCAGGGACTTTATGAAAAACTGTTTTTT. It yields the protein CASSQQGLYEKLFF. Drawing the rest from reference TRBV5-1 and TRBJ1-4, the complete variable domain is KAGVTQTPRYLIKTRGQQVTLSCSPISGHRSVSWYQQTPGQGLQFLFEYFSETQRNKGNFPGRFSGRQFSNSRSEMNVSTLELGDSALYLCASSQQGLYEKLFFGSGTQLSVL.

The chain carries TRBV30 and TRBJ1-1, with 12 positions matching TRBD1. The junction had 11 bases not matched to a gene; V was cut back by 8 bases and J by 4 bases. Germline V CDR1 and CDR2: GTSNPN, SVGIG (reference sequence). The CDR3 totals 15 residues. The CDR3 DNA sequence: TGTGCCCGCCGGGACAGGGGGCGTGGTAGCACTGAAGCTTTCTTT. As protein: CARRDRGRGSTEAFF.

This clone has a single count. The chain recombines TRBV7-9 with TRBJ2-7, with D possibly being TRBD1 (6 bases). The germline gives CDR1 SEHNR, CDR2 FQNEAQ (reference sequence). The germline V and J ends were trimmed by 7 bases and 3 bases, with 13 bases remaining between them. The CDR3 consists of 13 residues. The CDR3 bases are TGTGCCAGCACCCCGGACAGAGTCTACGAGCAGTACTTC. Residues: CASTPDRVYEQYF.

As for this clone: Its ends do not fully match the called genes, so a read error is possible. The CDR3 DNA reads TGTGCCAGCAGCCAAGGGGGCAGGGACACGGTAGTTTTT. The encoded protein is CASSQGGRDTVVF. The rearrangement links TRBV3-1 (or the pseudogene TRBV3-2) to TRBJ1-5; D perhaps matches TRBD1 (6 bases). The CDR3 runs to 13 residues. In germline, CDR1 is LGHDT, CDR2 YNNKEL (reference sequence).

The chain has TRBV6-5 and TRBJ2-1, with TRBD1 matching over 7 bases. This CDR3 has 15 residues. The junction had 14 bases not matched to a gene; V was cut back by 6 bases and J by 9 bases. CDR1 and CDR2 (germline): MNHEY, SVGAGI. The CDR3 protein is CASRLSKTGVGEQFF. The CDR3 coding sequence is TGTGCCAGCAGACTCTCCAAAACAGGGGTGGGTGAGCAGTTCTTC.

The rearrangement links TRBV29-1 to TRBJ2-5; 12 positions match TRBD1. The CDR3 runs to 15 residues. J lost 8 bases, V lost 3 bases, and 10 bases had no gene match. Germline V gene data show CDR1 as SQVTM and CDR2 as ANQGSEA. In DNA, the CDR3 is TGCAGCGTTGACTTTCCGGGACAGGGGGCCCGAACCCAGTACTTC. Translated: CSVDFPGQGARTQYF. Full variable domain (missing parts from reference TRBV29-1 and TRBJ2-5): SAVISQKPSRDICQRGTSLTIQCQVDSQVTMMFWYRQQPGQSLTLIATANQGSEATYESGFVIDKFPISRPNLTFSTLTVSNMSPEDSSIYLCSVDFPGQGARTQYFGPGTRLLVL.

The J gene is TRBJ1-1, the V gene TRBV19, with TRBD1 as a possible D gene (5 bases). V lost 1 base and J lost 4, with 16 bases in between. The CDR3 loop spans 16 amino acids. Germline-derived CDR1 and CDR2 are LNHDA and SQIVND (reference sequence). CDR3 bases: TGTGCCAGTAGTATAGGCGGGCCCCCGGGGGGCACTGAAGCTTTCTTT. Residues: CASSIGGPPGGTEAFF. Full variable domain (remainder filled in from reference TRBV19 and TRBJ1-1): DGGITQSPKYLFRKEGQNVTLSCEQNLNHDAMYWYRQDPGQGLRLIYYSQIVNDFQKGDIAEGYSVSREKKESFPLTVTSAQKNPTAFYLCASSIGGPPGGTEAFFGQGTRLTVV.

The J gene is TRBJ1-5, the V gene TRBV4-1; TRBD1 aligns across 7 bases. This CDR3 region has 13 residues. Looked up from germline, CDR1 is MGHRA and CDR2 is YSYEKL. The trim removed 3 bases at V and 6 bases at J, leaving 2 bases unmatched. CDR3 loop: CASSHQGVQPQHF. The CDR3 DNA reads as TGCGCCAGCAGCCACCAGGGGGTTCAGCCCCAGCATTTT.

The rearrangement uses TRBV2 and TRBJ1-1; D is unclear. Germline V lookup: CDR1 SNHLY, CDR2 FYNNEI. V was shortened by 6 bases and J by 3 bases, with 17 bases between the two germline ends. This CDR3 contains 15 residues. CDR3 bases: TGTGCCAGCAGACCCCGGTCGGGTCCGGACACTGAAGCTTTCTTT. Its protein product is CASRPRSGPDTEAFF.

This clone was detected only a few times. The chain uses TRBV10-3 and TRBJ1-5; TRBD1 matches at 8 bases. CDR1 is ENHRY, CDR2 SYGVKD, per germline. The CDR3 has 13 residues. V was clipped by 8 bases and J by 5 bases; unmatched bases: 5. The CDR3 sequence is CAIRDRRYQPQHF. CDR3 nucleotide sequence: TGTGCCATCCGGGACAGGCGATATCAGCCCCAGCATTTT.

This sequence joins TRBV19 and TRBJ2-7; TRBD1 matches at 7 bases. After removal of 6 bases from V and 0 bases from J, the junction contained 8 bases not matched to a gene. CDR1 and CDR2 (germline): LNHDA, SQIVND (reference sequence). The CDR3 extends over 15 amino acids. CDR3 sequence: CASRRATGSSYEQYF. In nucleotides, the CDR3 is TGTGCCAGTAGGCGAGCGACAGGGAGCTCCTACGAGCAGTACTTC.

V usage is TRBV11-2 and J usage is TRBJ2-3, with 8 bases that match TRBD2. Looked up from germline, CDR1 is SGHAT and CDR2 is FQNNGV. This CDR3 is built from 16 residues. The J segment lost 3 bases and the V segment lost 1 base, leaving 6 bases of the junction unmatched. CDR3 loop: CASSLGGGGRTDTQYF. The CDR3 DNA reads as TGTGCCAGCAGCTTAGGGGGCGGCGGGAGGACAGATACGCAGTATTTT.

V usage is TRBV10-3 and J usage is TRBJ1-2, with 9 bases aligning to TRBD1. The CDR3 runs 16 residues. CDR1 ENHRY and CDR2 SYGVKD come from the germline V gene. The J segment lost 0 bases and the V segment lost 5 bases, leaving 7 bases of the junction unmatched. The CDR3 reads CAISPAGTGPNYGYTF. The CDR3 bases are TGTGCCATCAGTCCAGCCGGGACAGGGCCTAACTATGGCTACACCTTC.

In DNA form, the CDR3 reads TGTGCCAGCAGCCCCCTGGGGCAGGACTACTACAATGAGCAGTTCTTC. This encodes CASSPLGQDYYNEQFF. This chain uses TRBV5-6 with TRBJ2-1, with D perhaps TRBD2 (6 bases). CDR3 length: 16 residues. With 4 bases removed from V and 3 bases from J, the gap between germline ends came to 17 bases. Germline values: CDR1 SGHDT, CDR2 YYEEEE.

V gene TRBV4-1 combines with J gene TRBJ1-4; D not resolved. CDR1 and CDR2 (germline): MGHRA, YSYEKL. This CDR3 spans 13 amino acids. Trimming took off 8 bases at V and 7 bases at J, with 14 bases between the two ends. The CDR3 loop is CASALGVVEKLFF. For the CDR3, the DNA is TGCGCCAGCGCCCTGGGAGTGGTTGAAAAACTGTTTTTT.

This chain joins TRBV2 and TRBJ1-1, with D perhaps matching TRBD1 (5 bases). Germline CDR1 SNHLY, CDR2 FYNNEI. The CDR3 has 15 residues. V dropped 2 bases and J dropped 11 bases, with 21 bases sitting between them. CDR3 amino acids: CASSESVSAGKFAFF. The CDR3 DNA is TGTGCCAGCAGTGAATCCGTGTCGGCAGGGAAGTTCGCTTTCTTT.

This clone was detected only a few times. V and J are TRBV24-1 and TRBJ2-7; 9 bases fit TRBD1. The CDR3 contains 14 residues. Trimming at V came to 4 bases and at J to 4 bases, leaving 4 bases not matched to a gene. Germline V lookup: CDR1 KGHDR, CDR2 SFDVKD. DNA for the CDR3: TGTGCCACCAGTGAGTCGGGACAGGGTTACGAGCAGTACTTC. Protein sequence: CATSESGQGYEQYF.

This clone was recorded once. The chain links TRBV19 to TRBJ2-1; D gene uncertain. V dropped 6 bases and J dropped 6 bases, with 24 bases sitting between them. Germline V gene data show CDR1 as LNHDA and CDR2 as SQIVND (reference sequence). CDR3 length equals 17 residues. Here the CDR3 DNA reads TGTGCCAGTAGCCGCGAGATGGGCCCTAAACGTTCCAATGAGCAGTTCTTC. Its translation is CASSREMGPKRSNEQFF.

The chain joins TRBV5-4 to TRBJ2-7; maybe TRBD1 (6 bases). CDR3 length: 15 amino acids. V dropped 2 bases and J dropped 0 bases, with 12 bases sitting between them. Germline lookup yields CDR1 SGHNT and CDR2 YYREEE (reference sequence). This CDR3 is CASSFPGHGSYEQYF. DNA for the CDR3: TGTGCCAGCAGCTTCCCGGGACACGGCTCCTACGAGCAGTACTTC. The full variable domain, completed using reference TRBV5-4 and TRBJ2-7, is ETGVTQSPTHLIKTRGQQVTLRCSSQSGHNTVSWYQQALGQGPQFIFQYYREEENGRGNFPPRFSGLQFPNYSSELNVNALELDDSALYLCASSFPGHGSYEQYFGPGTRLTVT.

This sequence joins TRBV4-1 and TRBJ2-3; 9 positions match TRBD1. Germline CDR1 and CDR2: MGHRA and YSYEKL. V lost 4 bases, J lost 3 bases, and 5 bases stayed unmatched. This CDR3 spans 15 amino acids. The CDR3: CASSRGQGNTDTQYF. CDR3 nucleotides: TGCGCCAGCAGCCGAGGACAGGGGAATACAGATACGCAGTATTTT.

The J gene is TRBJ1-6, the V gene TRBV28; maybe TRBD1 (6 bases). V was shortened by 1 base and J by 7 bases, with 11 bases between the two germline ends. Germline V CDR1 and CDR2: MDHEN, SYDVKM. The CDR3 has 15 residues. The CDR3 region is CASSLSGRGNSPLHF. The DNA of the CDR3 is TGTGCCAGCAGTTTATCGGGAAGGGGGAATTCACCCCTCCACTTT.